This TCR beta chain appears in the sequencing data of a study of blood T cell repertoires in COVID-19. The overall study: The origin of the acute and convalescent COVID-19 samples was the United States, Italy and Spain.

This clone was found once. Trimming took 0 bases from V and 6 from J, leaving 12 bases between them. Germline V lookup: CDR1 KGHSH, CDR2 LQKENI. The CDR3 totals 14 residues. Assay: immunoSEQ multiplex PCR; the TCRdb copy retains only in-frame clones and omits some. This sample has some 140,000 clones, with about 85% found just once. The sample consisted of peripheral blood. This chain joins TRBV18 and TRBJ2-7; D might be TRBD1 (5 bases). This clonotype originated in a man aged 55 to 70 with COVID-19, enrolled during active disease. CDR3 nucleotide sequence: TGTGCCAGCTCACCACCGGGCCAGGGTCTCGAGCAGTACTTC. Protein sequence: CASSPPGQGLEQYF.